This T cell receptor (beta chain) stems from a study of blood T cell repertoires in COVID-19. Background on the study: The samples span acute and convalescent COVID-19 from the United States, Italy and Spain.

This clone was seen once. Authors' data handling: Estimation of nucleated cell counts relied on the amplification of reference gene primers. Measured with immunoSEQ multiplex PCR; TCRdb has only the in-frame clones, and not every one. V and J calls and clone size come straight from that table; D and trimming were deduced from the DNA. This sample has fewer than 200,000 clones, with 80% to 90% found just once. Trimming took 0 bases from V and 0 from J, leaving 9 bases between them. Germline CDR1 and CDR2: LGHDT and YNNKEL (reference sequence). The CDR3 has 15 residues. Ages ranged from about 18 to 89 years, with residence in about 23 US areas. Clinical history reported by participants formed the basis on which cohorts were assigned.

Sequences were obtained from PBMCs or T cells enriched from blood (not recorded which). The V call is TRBV3-1 (or the pseudogene TRBV3-2), the J call TRBJ2-7; no firm D call. This clonotype was sampled from a young woman who had recovered from COVID-19. The CDR3 DNA is TGTGCCAGCAGCCAAGATTCCCGTTTCTCCTACGAGCAGTACTTC. It encodes CASSQDSRFSYEQYF.